A selection of T cell receptor beta chains follows, all from one sample in a study of tumor-infiltrating lymphocytes in primary liver carcinoma. TCRdb re-derived calls from the multiplex PCR reads in MiXCR, one entry per CDR3 protein. Altogether 300,000 to 400,000 distinct CDR3 sequences are present, roughly two thirds being singletons, with the ten largest covering roughly 6%. The material sequenced was peripheral blood. The origin of the receptors is a man in his forties with primary liver carcinoma and hepatitis B virus infection. Both conserved end residues are part of each CDR3. D genes are given only for firm matches. The size of a clone is reported for some rows only, either as once, few or many, or as a class for expanded clones.

d_call | j_call | clone_size | v_call | cdr3_aa | cdr3_nt
NA | TRBJ2-5 | NA | TRBV5-1 | CPSSFRRGETQYF | TGCCCCAGCAGCTTCAGGCGCGGCGAGACCCAGTACTTC
TRBD2 | TRBJ2-7 | once | TRBV11-2 | CASSSLTSGRAYEQYF | TGTGCCAGCAGCTCATTGACTAGCGGGAGAGCTTACGAGCAGTACTTC
NA | TRBJ1-5 | NA | TRBV11-2 | CGSSQKADSNQPQHF | TGTGGCAGCAGCCAAAAGGCGGATAGCAATCAGCCCCAGCATTTT
TRBD2 | TRBJ2-2 | NA | TRBV6-2/TRBV6-3 | CASNRTSGKSGELLF | TGTGCCAGCAACCGGACTAGCGGGAAATCCGGGGAGCTGCTTTTT
NA | TRBJ2-7 | many | TRBV14 | CASSHGTHYEQYF | TGTGCCAGCAGCCACGGGACCCACTACGAGCAGTACTTC
NA | TRBJ2-1 | NA | TRBV7-8 | CASSPTAIVSSNEQFF | TGTGCCAGCAGCCCCACCGCCATCGTCTCCTCTAATGAGCAGTTCTTC
TRBD2 | TRBJ2-7 | NA | TRBV29-1 | CSVTRLAAPYEQYF | TGCAGCGTTACTAGACTAGCGGCTCCCTACGAGCAGTACTTC
NA | TRBJ2-7 | many | TRBV11-3 | CASSLGHGVYEQYF | TGTGCCAGCAGCCTCGGACACGGAGTCTACGAGCAGTACTTC
NA | TRBJ2-3 | NA | TRBV13 | CASSSGWNPTTDTQYF | TGTGCCAGCAGCTCCGGATGGAATCCAACCACAGATACGCAGTATTTT
NA | TRBJ1-1 | NA | TRBV11-2 | CAPSRGGEGTEAFF | TGTGCCCCCTCCCGGGGAGGGGAAGGAACTGAAGCCTTCTTT
NA | TRBJ2-5 | NA | TRBV29-1 | CSVDLPMESQYF | TGCAGCGTGGACCTTCCGATGGAAAGCCAGTACTTC
TRBD2 | TRBJ2-1 | NA | TRBV6-6 | CASSWSSGNNEQFF | TGTGCCAGCAGCTGGTCTAGCGGAAACAATGAGCAGTTCTTC
TRBD2 | TRBJ2-3 | NA | TRBV7-9 | CASSFEAGVRTDTQYF | TGTGCCAGCAGCTTTGAAGCGGGAGTAAGGACAGATACGCAGTATTTT
NA | TRBJ2-7 | NA | TRBV11-1 | CASTLGKFYEQYF | TGTGCCAGCACCTTGGGCAAGTTCTACGAGCAATACTTC
TRBD2 | TRBJ2-7 | few | TRBV7-9 | CASSLTSGRGYEQYF | TGTGCCAGCAGCCTGACGAGCGGGAGGGGCTACGAGCAGTACTTC
TRBD2 | TRBJ2-1 | NA | TRBV7-2 | CASSLTPSGIYNEQFF | TGTGCCAGCAGCCTCACTCCAAGCGGGATTTACAATGAGCAGTTCTTC
NA | TRBJ1-4 | NA | TRBV7-8 | CASRPWVANEKLFF | TGTGCCAGCAGACCATGGGTGGCTAATGAAAAACTGTTTTTT
NA | TRBJ2-7 | NA | TRBV5-1 | CASSLNAAYEQYF | TGCGCCAGCAGCTTGAACGCCGCCTACGAGCAGTACTTC
NA | TRBJ2-7 | once | TRBV4-3 | CASSQGGVSGAYGRYF | TGCGCCAGCAGCCAAGGTGGAGTTAGCGGAGCCTACGGGCGGTACTTC
NA | TRBJ2-7 | many | TRBV6-6 | CASSYRYEQYF | TGTGCCAGCAGTTACCGATACGAGCAGTACTTC
NA | TRBJ1-2 | NA | TRBV11-2 | CVSSLVDRLVQGYTF | TGTGTCAGCAGCTTAGTGGATAGGCTGGTGCAGGGCTACACCTTC
NA | TRBJ2-3 | NA | TRBV5-1 | CASSLNAATDTQYF | TGCGCCAGCAGCTTGAACGCAGCGACAGATACGCAGTATTTT
NA | TRBJ2-2 | medium-sized | TRBV11-2 | CASSLGTVGTGELFF | TGTGCCAGCAGCTTAGGGACAGTGGGCACCGGGGAGCTGTTTTTT
TRBD2 | TRBJ2-1 | once | TRBV30 | CAWTSERDAYNEQFF | TGTGCCTGGACTTCCGAGCGGGATGCCTACAATGAGCAGTTCTTC
NA | TRBJ2-7 | NA | TRBV7-9 | CASNLEREQYF | TGTGCCAGCAACTTAGAACGCGAGCAGTACTTC
TRBD2 | TRBJ2-3 | NA | TRBV5-5 | CASSLTRTSGDSDTQYF | TGTGCCAGCAGCTTGACCAGGACTAGCGGGGACTCAGATACGCAGTATTTT
NA | TRBJ1-5 | few | TRBV5-5 | CASSLAPSNQPQHF | TGTGCCAGCAGCTTGGCCCCTAGCAATCAGCCCCAGCATTTT
TRBD1 | TRBJ1-5 | NA | TRBV6-7 | CASSYYQNRGREFCQPQHF | TGTGCCAGCAGTTACTACCAAAACAGGGGGCGCGAGTTTTGTCAGCCCCAGCATTTT